This is a list of T cell receptor beta chains from one sample in a study of cytomegalovirus exposure and HLA in healthy donors. This table comes from immunoSEQ multiplex PCR, and its TCRdb copy is limited to in-frame clones, with some not included. Here the sample spans approximately 160,000 clones, 81% being singletons. Sequences were obtained from PBMCs. Receptors were obtained from a man aged 45-60 years in good health and CMV-seropositive. Each CDR3 is given without its conserved first and last residue. The order of the fields is V gene, J gene, CDR3 protein.

>TRBV5-1|TRBJ2-2
ASSSGQGAVGELF
>TRBV7-8|TRBJ2-1
ASSPRRGGLYNEQF
>TRBV27|TRBJ2-3
ASSFGLTTDTQY
>TRBV19|TRBJ2-1
ASSILLARNEQF
>TRBV5-1|TRBJ2-1
ASSLGTGDDEQF
>TRBV5-1|TRBJ2-1
ASSPDRGYNEQF
>TRBV5-1|TRBJ2-5
ASSLVGGIQETQY
>TRBV6-1|TRBJ2-6
ASRSPSSGANVLT
>TRBV14|TRBJ1-6
ASSGPSSYNSPLH
>TRBV5-1|TRBJ2-3
ASSLGLADTDTQY
>TRBV30|TRBJ2-5
AWRTSGYWY
>TRBV5-4|TRBJ2-3
ASSLGGLAYTDTQY
>TRBV28|TRBJ2-1
ASSLRNEQF
>TRBV11-2|TRBJ1-2
ASSPRDYRVGGYT
>TRBV29-1|TRBJ2-1
SVTGTSGSSGYNEQF
>TRBV4-1|TRBJ1-2
ASSQLARGDYGYT
>TRBV9|TRBJ2-7
ASSVMAETNYEQY
>TRBV19|TRBJ1-4
ASSGQGQPNEKLF
>TRBV9|TRBJ2-7
ASSVGVGAGYEQY
>TRBV18|TRBJ2-1
ASSPPFSFSYNEQF
>TRBV28|TRBJ1-5
ASSFSDSNQPQH
>TRBV5-1|TRBJ2-1
ASSSQTGRYNEQF
>TRBV30|TRBJ1-1
AWDRQGRTEAF
>TRBV28|TRBJ2-7
ASNDPGLVYEQY
>TRBV4-1|TRBJ1-2
ASSRDQGWGEQEGYT
>TRBV2|TRBJ1-5
ASSERGSPQH
>TRBV6-5|TRBJ2-1
ASSYGGRSWDEQF
>TRBV28|TRBJ1-2
ASSTGQGVFYGYT
>TRBV18|TRBJ2-7
ASSRDRGYEQY
>TRBV9|TRBJ1-1
ASNRDHSTEAF
>TRBV6-5|TRBJ2-1
ASSTSGNEQF